This T cell receptor (beta chain) is drawn from a study of T cells after yellow fever vaccination. Study-wide background: When fractions had low cell numbers, they were prepared with SMART-Seq v4 Ultra Low Input. Study-level findings and limits: In FACS-sorted repertoires, abundant clonotypes from the bulk population could appear as contaminants.

J was trimmed by 6 bases and V by 0 bases; bases with no gene match: 5. Germline V lookup: CDR1 SGDLS, CDR2 YYNGEE. The CDR3 runs 14 residues. In regard to this clonotype: Its specificity is not known.

TCRdb re-derived calls from the 5' RACE reads in MiXCR, one entry per CDR3 protein. In the table there are hundreds of thousands of distinct CDR3 sequences, roughly an eighth of which are singletons. This chain connects TRBV9 to TRBJ2-7; 8 bases agree with TRBD1. This TCR was recovered from a man aged 30 to 39 who received the YFV17D yellow fever vaccine. Sequenced material: PBMCs, taken on the day of the yellow fever booster vaccination. CDR3 sequence (DNA): TGTGCCAGCAGCGTAGCTCCCGGGACAGGCGAGCAGTACTTC. Protein: CASSVAPGTGEQYF.